The 14 T cell receptor beta chains in this list originate from one sample, sequenced in a study of T cell responses to AZD1222 COVID-19 vaccine. Profiled with immunoSEQ multiplex PCR; TCRdb holds only in-frame clones, not every one. This table has tens of thousands of clones, roughly 89% appearing once. The sequenced sample was peripheral blood, obtained on day 0 of MenACWY control vaccination. All receptors come from an adult in good health.

The V gene is TRBV11-3, the J gene TRBJ2-3; D may be TRBD1 (7 bases). The V end was cut by 5 bases, the J end by 2 bases, with 14 bases between. Germline V gene data show CDR1 as SGHNT and CDR2 as YENEEA. CDR3 length equals 15 residues. The CDR3 bases are TGTGCCAGCAGCACGGGGGACAGTTTCACAGATACGCAGTATTTT. This encodes CASSTGDSFTDTQYF.

The chain combines TRBV7-9 with TRBJ2-1, with D unresolved. This CDR3 is 14 amino acids long. V gave up 4 bases and J gave up 5 bases, with 12 bases separating them. Germline V gene data show CDR1 as SEHNR and CDR2 as FQNEAQ (reference sequence). CDR3 loop: CASSSGLQDNEQFF. The CDR3 bases are TGTGCCAGCAGCTCCGGCCTCCAGGACAATGAGCAGTTCTTC.

The chain links TRBV5-5 to TRBJ2-3, with a tentative D call TRBD2 (6 bases). The CDR3 is 14 residues long. The V gene lost 4 bases and the J gene lost 8 bases, with 17 bases spanning the gap. Germline lookup yields CDR1 SGHKS and CDR2 YYEKEE (reference sequence). CDR3 in amino acids: CASSPSAGGVTQYF. Written as DNA, the CDR3 is TGTGCCAGCAGCCCTTCAGCGGGTGGGGTTACGCAGTATTTT.

This chain joins TRBV20-1 and TRBJ1-6; D remains unclear. The length of the CDR3 is 15 residues. Trimming shortened V by 3 bases and J by 9 bases, and 18 bases separated the two germline ends. Germline-derived CDR1 and CDR2 are DFQATT and SNEGSKA (reference sequence). Here the CDR3 reads CSASVRVGNFSPLHF. The CDR3 DNA reads as TGCAGTGCTAGTGTGAGGGTGGGCAATTTTTCACCCCTCCACTTT.

J is TRBJ1-1 and V is TRBV27; possibly TRBD1 for D (6 bases). Germline V lookup: CDR1 MNHEY, CDR2 SMNVEV (reference sequence). This CDR3 comprises 14 residues. Trimming cost V 2 bases and J 4 bases, with 11 bases left between them. CDR3 DNA sequence: TGTGCCAGCAGTTTAATGGGGGGCGGCACTGAAGCTTTCTTT. As protein: CASSLMGGGTEAFF.

The rearrangement uses TRBV27 and TRBJ2-7; D may correspond to TRBD1 or TRBD2 (6 bases each). The CDR3 loop spans 15 amino acids. Trimming took off 5 bases at V and 7 bases at J, with 21 bases between the two ends. From germline, CDR1 is MNHEY and CDR2 SMNVEV (reference sequence). The chain's CDR3 is CASSKYRDTGGEQYF. The DNA of the CDR3 is TGTGCCAGCAGTAAATACCGGGACACCGGAGGGGAGCAGTACTTC.

The V and J genes are TRBV7-2 and TRBJ2-5; weak D call: TRBD2 (6 bases). Trimming cost V 1 base and J 2 bases, with 14 bases left between them. Germline V gene lookup returns CDR1 SGHTA and CDR2 FQGNSA. This CDR3 is built from 16 residues. The CDR3 spells CASSLDRGYRQETQYF. DNA for the CDR3: TGTGCCAGCAGCTTAGATCGGGGGTATAGGCAAGAGACCCAGTACTTC.

V and J are TRBV7-9 and TRBJ2-1; no firm D call. V lost 1 base and J 3 bases, leaving 10 bases between the germline ends. This CDR3 contains 15 residues. Germline CDR1 reads SEHNR; CDR2 reads FQNEAQ (reference sequence). The CDR3 DNA reads TGTGCCAGCAGCTTAGTCCCGCCATTCTACAATGAGCAGTTCTTC. Encoded protein: CASSLVPPFYNEQFF. The variable domain in full, with the rest retrieved from reference TRBV7-9 and TRBJ2-1, is DTGVSQNPRHKITKRGQNVTFRCDPISEHNRLYWYRQTLGQGPEFLTYFQNEAQLEKSRLLSDRFSAERPKGSFSTLEIQRTEQGDSAMYLCASSLVPPFYNEQFFGPGTRLTVL.

The genes are TRBV10-3 and TRBJ2-5, with 7 bases matching TRBD2. This CDR3 contains 14 residues. CDR1 ENHRY and CDR2 SYGVKD come from the germline V gene. V dropped 3 bases and J dropped 2; count of bases not matched to a gene: 3. The CDR3 DNA is TGTGCCATCAGTGAAGCGGGGTCGCAAGAGACCCAGTACTTC. It yields the protein CAISEAGSQETQYF.

This chain uses TRBV7-2 with TRBJ2-3; 9 bases are a match to TRBD2. The trim removed 0 bases at V and 5 bases at J, leaving 6 bases unmatched. The CDR3 loop spans 16 amino acids. Germline CDR1 and CDR2: SGHTA and FQGNSA. The CDR3 sequence: CASSLAHAGGLDTQYF. The CDR3 DNA sequence: TGTGCCAGCAGCTTAGCGCATGCGGGGGGGTTAGATACGCAGTATTTT. Supplemented by reference TRBV7-2 and TRBJ2-3, the full variable domain reads GAGVSQSPSNKVTEKGKDVELRCDPISGHTALYWYRQSLGQGLEFLIYFQGNSAPDKSGLPSDRFSAERTGGSVSTLTIQRTQQEDSAVYLCASSLAHAGGLDTQYFGPGTRLTVL.

The table lists this clone with a few counts. The rearrangement uses TRBV28 and TRBJ1-2; TRBD1 matches at 9 bases. This CDR3 spans 16 amino acids. Per the germline V gene, CDR1 is MDHEN and CDR2 is SYDVKM. The J segment lost 7 bases and the V segment lost 1 base, leaving 10 bases of the junction unmatched. The CDR3 spells CASSLSRTGASSGYTF. In DNA form, the CDR3 reads TGTGCCAGCAGTTTATCGCGGACAGGGGCGTCCTCTGGCTACACCTTC.

The gene calls are TRBV6-2 or TRBV6-3 and TRBJ1-3; D unclear. The CDR3 covers 12 residues. Germline CDR1 reads MNHEY; CDR2 reads SVGEGT. The germline V and J ends were trimmed by 5 bases and 8 bases, with 10 bases remaining between them. CDR3 residues: CASSDRGDTIYF. Written as DNA, the CDR3 is TGTGCCAGCAGTGATCGAGGAGACACCATATATTTT.

The DNA of the CDR3 is TGTGCCAGCAGGACAGCGAACACCGGGGAGCTGTTTTTT. It codes for CASRTANTGELFF. The rearrangement links TRBV12-3 or TRBV12-4 to TRBJ2-2; a possible D gene is TRBD1 (5 bases). This CDR3 is 13 amino acids long. The V end was cut by 6 bases, the J end by 0 bases, with 5 bases between.

V usage is TRBV6-5 and J usage is TRBJ1-1; D call uncertain. The V end lost 5 bases, the J end lost 1 base, and 11 bases lay between the germline ends. The CDR3 is 14 residues long. Germline V gene data show CDR1 as MNHEY and CDR2 as SVGAGI. DNA of the CDR3: TGTGCCAGCAGTCATTACCCAGGGAACACTGAAGCTTTCTTT. Amino acid sequence: CASSHYPGNTEAFF.